The rows below give T cell receptor beta chains drawn from one sample of a study of PD-1 blockade in classical Hodgkin lymphoma. This table comes from immunoSEQ multiplex PCR, and its TCRdb copy is limited to in-frame clones, with some not included. The sample has roughly 9,900 clones, around nine tenths seen once; the top ten hold roughly 24%. The starting material was peripheral blood mononuclear cells (PBMCs), obtained before the fourth cycle of nivolumab. Receptors originate from a human donor with classical Hodgkin lymphoma. Both conserved end residues are part of each CDR3. A D gene is named only where the DNA matches it firmly. Some rows mark clone size as missing; the rest say once, few, many or name a class of expanded clone.

J gene: TRBJ2-1; V gene: TRBV18; D gene: TRBD1; clone size: NA; CDR3 length: 16; CDR3 protein: CASSPRGRGPNNEQFF; CDR3 DNA: TGTGCCAGCTCACCCAGGGGCAGGGGGCCAAACAATGAGCAGTTCTTC
J gene: TRBJ2-1; V gene: TRBV5-1; D gene: NA; clone size: once; CDR3 length: 14; CDR3 protein: CASSLGTADNEQFF; CDR3 DNA: TGCGCCAGCAGCTTGGGGACAGCGGACAATGAGCAGTTCTTC
J gene: TRBJ2-7; V gene: TRBV19; D gene: NA; clone size: NA; CDR3 length: 10; CDR3 protein: CASGSYEQYF; CDR3 DNA: TGTGCCAGTGGTTCCTACGAGCAGTACTTC
J gene: TRBJ2-3; V gene: TRBV7-2; D gene: TRBD1; clone size: NA; CDR3 length: 16; CDR3 protein: CASSRRTGGFSDTQYF; CDR3 DNA: TGTGCCAGCAGCAGACGGACAGGGGGCTTTTCAGATACGCAGTATTTT
J gene: TRBJ2-5; V gene: TRBV20-1; D gene: NA; clone size: NA; CDR3 length: 11; CDR3 protein: CSALRRETQYF; CDR3 DNA: TGCAGTGCTCTCCGTCGAGAGACCCAGTACTTC
J gene: TRBJ1-3; V gene: TRBV5-4; D gene: NA; clone size: NA; CDR3 length: 16; CDR3 protein: CASSLGHRSSGNTIYF; CDR3 DNA: TGTGCCAGCAGCTTGGGGCACCGAAGCTCTGGAAACACCATATATTTT
J gene: TRBJ1-3; V gene: TRBV6-9; D gene: NA; clone size: NA; CDR3 length: 15; CDR3 protein: CASSYASRSGNTIYF; CDR3 DNA: TGTGCCAGCAGTTACGCGTCCCGCTCTGGAAACACCATATATTTT
J gene: TRBJ1-5; V gene: TRBV7-8; D gene: TRBD1; clone size: NA; CDR3 length: 16; CDR3 protein: CASSLRGPNSNQPQHF; CDR3 DNA: TGTGCCAGCAGCTTAAGGGGGCCTAATAGCAATCAGCCCCAGCATTTT
J gene: TRBJ2-7; V gene: TRBV18; D gene: TRBD1; clone size: NA; CDR3 length: 14; CDR3 protein: CASSTTGGVYEQYF; CDR3 DNA: TGTGCCAGCTCAACGACAGGGGGTGTATACGAGCAGTACTTC
J gene: TRBJ2-3; V gene: TRBV29-1; D gene: NA; clone size: NA; CDR3 length: 12; CDR3 protein: CSVVISTDTQYF; CDR3 DNA: TGCAGCGTTGTAATAAGCACAGATACGCAGTATTTT
J gene: TRBJ1-6; V gene: TRBV28; D gene: TRBD1; clone size: NA; CDR3 length: 14; CDR3 protein: CASSLTGGHSPLHF; CDR3 DNA: TGTGCCAGCAGCCTGACAGGGGGTCATTCACCCCTCCACTTT
J gene: TRBJ2-1; V gene: TRBV11-2; D gene: NA; clone size: NA; CDR3 length: 17; CDR3 protein: CASSRGGMGPGNNEQFF; CDR3 DNA: TGTGCCAGCAGCCGTGGTGGTATGGGGCCGGGCAACAATGAGCAGTTCTTC
J gene: TRBJ2-7; V gene: TRBV10-2; D gene: TRBD1; clone size: NA; CDR3 length: 14; CDR3 protein: CASTRTGGFYEQYF; CDR3 DNA: TGCGCCAGCACTAGGACAGGGGGCTTCTACGAGCAGTACTTC
J gene: TRBJ1-2; V gene: TRBV27; D gene: TRBD1; clone size: NA; CDR3 length: 14; CDR3 protein: CASSPGQDVYGYTF; CDR3 DNA: TGTGCCAGCAGCCCGGGACAGGACGTCTATGGCTACACCTTC
J gene: TRBJ2-3; V gene: TRBV7-2; D gene: NA; clone size: NA; CDR3 length: 14; CDR3 protein: CASSSTGRVDTQYF; CDR3 DNA: TGTGCCAGCAGCTCTACGGGACGGGTAGATACGCAGTATTTT
J gene: TRBJ1-2; V gene: TRBV19; D gene: NA; clone size: NA; CDR3 length: 14; CDR3 protein: CASRPTEANYGYTF; CDR3 DNA: TGTGCCAGTAGACCCACGGAAGCTAACTATGGCTACACCTTC
J gene: TRBJ2-7; V gene: TRBV28; D gene: NA; clone size: NA; CDR3 length: 12; CDR3 protein: CASSSGVNEQYF; CDR3 DNA: TGTGCCAGCAGCTCGGGGGTTAACGAGCAGTACTTC
J gene: TRBJ2-7; V gene: TRBV7-2; D gene: TRBD1; clone size: once; CDR3 length: 14; CDR3 protein: CASSFVGTGGEQYF; CDR3 DNA: TGTGCCAGCAGCTTCGTCGGGACAGGCGGCGAGCAGTACTTC
J gene: TRBJ2-5; V gene: TRBV5-1; D gene: TRBD2; clone size: NA; CDR3 length: 14; CDR3 protein: CASRPGLAGETQYF; CDR3 DNA: TGCGCCAGCAGACCCGGACTAGCGGGGGAGACCCAGTACTTC
J gene: TRBJ2-3; V gene: TRBV7-8; D gene: NA; clone size: few; CDR3 length: 14; CDR3 protein: CASSLDRGTDTQYF; CDR3 DNA: TGTGCCAGCAGCTTAGACAGGGGCACAGATACGCAGTATTTT
J gene: TRBJ2-7; V gene: TRBV19; D gene: NA; clone size: NA; CDR3 length: 13; CDR3 protein: CASSDTITYEQYF; CDR3 DNA: TGTGCCAGTAGTGACACCATAACCTACGAGCAGTACTTC
J gene: TRBJ1-2; V gene: TRBV6-6; D gene: TRBD1; clone size: once; CDR3 length: 14; CDR3 protein: CASSLDRGHYGYTF; CDR3 DNA: TGTGCCAGCAGTCTGGACAGGGGGCACTATGGCTACACCTTC
J gene: TRBJ1-3; V gene: TRBV18; D gene: NA; clone size: NA; CDR3 length: 17; CDR3 protein: CASSPGLSYHSGNTIYF; CDR3 DNA: TGTGCCAGCTCACCCGGTTTGTCATACCACTCTGGAAACACCATATATTTT
J gene: TRBJ1-5; V gene: TRBV7-9; D gene: NA; clone size: NA; CDR3 length: 13; CDR3 protein: CASSLISNQPQHF; CDR3 DNA: TGTGCCAGCAGCTTGATCAGCAATCAGCCCCAGCATTTT
J gene: TRBJ2-5; V gene: TRBV10-3; D gene: NA; clone size: NA; CDR3 length: 15; CDR3 protein: CAISDPHGQTKTQYF; CDR3 DNA: TGTGCCATCAGTGACCCCCACGGACAGACTAAGACCCAGTACTTC
J gene: TRBJ1-6; V gene: TRBV5-1; D gene: TRBD1; clone size: NA; CDR3 length: 16; CDR3 protein: CASSPSTGTENSPLHF; CDR3 DNA: TGCGCCAGCAGCCCATCGACCGGGACAGAGAATTCACCCCTCCACTTT
J gene: TRBJ1-5; V gene: TRBV10-2; D gene: NA; clone size: NA; CDR3 length: 14; CDR3 protein: CASSDRGWDQPQHF; CDR3 DNA: TGCGCCAGCAGTGACAGGGGCTGGGATCAGCCCCAGCATTTT
J gene: TRBJ2-1; V gene: TRBV29-1; D gene: NA; clone size: NA; CDR3 length: 14; CDR3 protein: CSVEGGRTYNEQFF; CDR3 DNA: TGCAGCGTTGAAGGGGGCAGAACCTACAATGAGCAGTTCTTC
J gene: TRBJ1-2; V gene: TRBV5-5; D gene: TRBD1; clone size: NA; CDR3 length: 14; CDR3 protein: CASSDRDGNYGYTF; CDR3 DNA: TGTGCCAGCAGCGACAGGGACGGCAACTATGGCTACACCTTC
J gene: TRBJ1-5; V gene: TRBV9; D gene: NA; clone size: NA; CDR3 length: 15; CDR3 protein: CASSVEGREDQPQHF; CDR3 DNA: TGTGCCAGCAGCGTAGAGGGCAGGGAGGATCAGCCCCAGCATTTT
J gene: TRBJ2-3; V gene: TRBV2; D gene: NA; clone size: NA; CDR3 length: 14; CDR3 protein: CASRPFQFTDTQYF; CDR3 DNA: TGTGCCAGCCGTCCCTTCCAGTTCACAGATACGCAGTATTTT
J gene: TRBJ1-5; V gene: TRBV4-1; D gene: TRBD1; clone size: NA; CDR3 length: 17; CDR3 protein: CASSQDLMVRQGQPQHF; CDR3 DNA: TGCGCCAGCAGCCAAGATCTAATGGTGAGACAGGGTCAGCCCCAGCATTTT
J gene: TRBJ2-1; V gene: TRBV28; D gene: TRBD2; clone size: NA; CDR3 length: 13; CDR3 protein: CASSLGTSGEQFF; CDR3 DNA: TGTGCCAGCAGTTTAGGGACTAGCGGCGAGCAGTTCTTC
J gene: TRBJ1-5; V gene: TRBV28; D gene: NA; clone size: NA; CDR3 length: 13; CDR3 protein: CASVPRVNQPQHF; CDR3 DNA: TGTGCCAGCGTCCCACGGGTCAATCAGCCCCAGCATTTT
J gene: TRBJ1-1; V gene: TRBV12-2; D gene: NA; clone size: NA; CDR3 length: 13; CDR3 protein: CASRGQSGGDAFF; CDR3 DNA: TGTGCAAGTCGCGGCCAAAGCGGGGGAGACGCTTTCTTT
J gene: TRBJ2-1; V gene: TRBV29-1; D gene: NA; clone size: NA; CDR3 length: 10; CDR3 protein: CSVGGDEQFF; CDR3 DNA: TGCAGCGTTGGGGGTGATGAGCAGTTCTTC
J gene: TRBJ2-3; V gene: TRBV10-3; D gene: TRBD1; clone size: once; CDR3 length: 15; CDR3 protein: CAIRGPGQGTDTQYF; CDR3 DNA: TGTGCCATCAGGGGACCGGGACAGGGGACAGATACGCAGTATTTT
J gene: TRBJ1-6; V gene: TRBV4-2; D gene: NA; clone size: NA; CDR3 length: 16; CDR3 protein: CASSQEGTRLAQPLHF; CDR3 DNA: TGTGCCAGCAGCCAAGAGGGGACTCGTTTGGCCCAGCCCCTCCACTTT
J gene: TRBJ1-6; V gene: TRBV18; D gene: NA; clone size: NA; CDR3 length: 17; CDR3 protein: CASSPPGFSSYNSPLHF; CDR3 DNA: TGTGCCAGCTCACCACCAGGGTTCAGCTCCTATAATTCACCCCTCCACTTT
J gene: TRBJ2-4; V gene: TRBV4-1; D gene: NA; clone size: NA; CDR3 length: 16; CDR3 protein: CASSRGWDRRGDIQYF; CDR3 DNA: TGCGCCAGCAGCCGGGGTTGGGACAGGCGGGGGGACATTCAGTACTTC
J gene: TRBJ2-7; V gene: TRBV7-9; D gene: TRBD1; clone size: NA; CDR3 length: 19; CDR3 protein: CASSLVSNKLRDRGGEQYF; CDR3 DNA: TGTGCCAGCAGCTTAGTATCAAACAAACTCCGGGACAGGGGCGGCGAGCAGTACTTC
J gene: TRBJ1-1; V gene: TRBV10-1; D gene: TRBD1; clone size: NA; CDR3 length: 15; CDR3 protein: CASSESGTGGTEAFF; CDR3 DNA: TGCGCCAGCAGTGAGTCGGGGACAGGGGGCACTGAAGCTTTCTTT
J gene: TRBJ1-2; V gene: TRBV5-1; D gene: NA; clone size: NA; CDR3 length: 17; CDR3 protein: CASSLGRGSSRDYGYTF; CDR3 DNA: TGCGCCAGCAGCTTGGGCCGGGGGTCTAGCAGGGACTATGGCTACACCTTC
J gene: TRBJ1-1; V gene: TRBV29-1; D gene: NA; clone size: NA; CDR3 length: 15; CDR3 protein: CSVEDQKTRLAEAFF; CDR3 DNA: TGCAGCGTTGAAGATCAGAAGACACGCCTGGCTGAAGCTTTCTTT
J gene: TRBJ1-5; V gene: TRBV28; D gene: NA; clone size: NA; CDR3 length: 12; CDR3 protein: CATSGGNQPQHF; CDR3 DNA: TGTGCCACCTCCGGGGGCAATCAGCCCCAGCATTTT
J gene: TRBJ2-7; V gene: TRBV7-2; D gene: NA; clone size: NA; CDR3 length: 14; CDR3 protein: CASSSSQGPYEQYF; CDR3 DNA: TGTGCCAGCAGCTCCTCCCAGGGGCCCTACGAGCAGTACTTC
J gene: TRBJ1-2; V gene: TRBV7-2; D gene: TRBD1; clone size: NA; CDR3 length: 17; CDR3 protein: CASRLGQARGSNYGYTF; CDR3 DNA: TGTGCCAGCAGGCTCGGACAGGCTAGGGGCTCTAACTATGGCTACACCTTC
J gene: TRBJ1-2; V gene: TRBV4-3; D gene: TRBD1; clone size: NA; CDR3 length: 17; CDR3 protein: CASSLSGGTGEGYGYTF; CDR3 DNA: TGCGCCAGCAGCCTAAGCGGGGGGACAGGGGAAGGGTATGGCTACACCTTC
J gene: TRBJ1-2; V gene: TRBV19; D gene: TRBD1; clone size: NA; CDR3 length: 17; CDR3 protein: CASSIATGWAHRYGYTF; CDR3 DNA: TGTGCCAGTAGTATAGCGACAGGGTGGGCCCATCGCTATGGCTACACCTTC
J gene: TRBJ2-2; V gene: TRBV9; D gene: NA; clone size: NA; CDR3 length: 14; CDR3 protein: CASSPLTSSGELFF; CDR3 DNA: TGTGCCAGCAGCCCACTCACTTCTAGCGGGGAGCTGTTTTTT
J gene: TRBJ2-5; V gene: TRBV5-1; D gene: TRBD2; clone size: NA; CDR3 length: 16; CDR3 protein: CASSFVREGGQETQYF; CDR3 DNA: TGCGCCAGCAGCTTTGTCAGGGAGGGAGGGCAAGAGACCCAGTACTTC